What follows describes a single T cell receptor beta chain. Its antigen is not known. The data derive from a study of identical twins. Study-wide results and caveats: The models systematically underestimated how much out-of-frame TCR alpha was shared in monozygotic twins.

This CDR3 is built from 14 residues. In germline, CDR1 is SGHAT, CDR2 FQDESV (reference sequence). V shed 1 base and J shed 5 bases, with 12 bases lying between them. Carrying unique molecular identifiers, the cDNA also gained a universal primer site through template switching. TCRdb redid the calling of the 5' RACE reads with MiXCR, one entry per CDR3 protein. The repertoire has about 300,000 distinct CDR3 sequences, roughly an eighth of them found once; the top ten carry 7.2%. The same sample was also used in a study of yellow fever vaccine responses in identical twins.

The chain couples TRBV11-1 to TRBJ2-7; a weak D match, TRBD1 (6 bases). This receptor was taken from a woman between 18 and 29 years old in good health. The sequencing input was CD8+ T cells sorted from blood. CDR3 sequence: CASSLGGPRNEQYF. The CDR3, as DNA: TGTGCCAGCAGCTTAGGGGGGCCTAGGAACGAGCAGTACTTC.